What follows is one T cell receptor beta chain and its context. These data belong to a study of blood T cell repertoires in COVID-19. Background on the study: COVID-19 samples collected from the United States, Italy and Spain covered acute and convalescent phases. Nucleic acid was either cDNA or gDNA, and it came from T cells, B-cell-depleted T cells, or PBMCs.

Original analysis: Estimation of nucleated cell counts was performed using reference gene primer amplification. Here immunoSEQ multiplex PCR was the method, and the copy in TCRdb shows in-frame clones only, minus some. V and J calls and clone size are those listed in that table; D and trimming were worked out from the DNA. Altogether about 100,000 clones are present, roughly 90% being singletons, with the ten largest covering about 2.2%. This CDR3 comprises 11 residues. V was pared by 7 bases and J by 4 bases, with 6 bases between. From germline, CDR1 is SGDLS and CDR2 YYNGEE. The V call is TRBV9, the J call TRBJ1-3; no clear D. This TCR came from a middle-aged man with active COVID-19. The sample was peripheral blood. DNA for the CDR3: TGTGCCAGCGGCCAGGGAAACACCATATATTTT. Translation gives CASGQGNTIYF.